The 31 T cell receptor beta chains given below trace back to one sample, sequenced in a study of CD8 T cells in ankylosing spondylitis. TCRdb re-called the 5' RACE reads with MiXCR, one entry per CDR3 protein. The sample has approximately 210,000 distinct CDR3 sequences, roughly 13% seen once. Input material: blood, either unsorted or a sorted T cell fraction (not recorded which). The receptors here all came from a male donor with ankylosing spondylitis or in good health (not recorded which).

This clonotype was detected a few times. The rearrangement joins TRBV20-1 to TRBJ2-7, with a weak D call TRBD2 (5 bases). The V end was cut by 3 bases, the J end by 4 bases, with 13 bases between. This CDR3 has 13 residues. Germline V gene sequence: CDR1 DFQATT, CDR2 SNEGSKA (reference sequence). The CDR3 sequence: CSASSRERYEQYF. The CDR3 DNA follows: TGCAGTGCTAGTTCGAGGGAGCGGTACGAGCAGTACTTC.

This clonotype was picked up a small number of times. V is TRBV4-1 and J is TRBJ1-4; D not resolved. In germline, CDR1 is MGHRA, CDR2 YSYEKL. V lost 4 bases and J 3 bases, leaving 9 bases between the germline ends. The CDR3 totals 14 residues. This CDR3 reads CASSLPEANEKLFF. CDR3 sequence (DNA): TGCGCCAGCAGCCTACCGGAGGCTAATGAAAAACTGTTTTTT.

This clonotype was seen more than once but under ten times. This sequence joins TRBV7-9 and TRBJ2-7; weak D call: TRBD1 (5 bases). Trimming removed 1 base from V and 3 bases from J, with 10 bases in between. CDR3 length equals 14 residues. Per germline, CDR1 SEHNR and CDR2 FQNEAQ (reference sequence). Here the CDR3 DNA reads TGTGCCAGCAGCTTAGAGGCAGGGCTCTACGAGCAGTACTTC. Translation gives CASSLEAGLYEQYF.

The chain links TRBV29-1 to TRBJ2-1, with 7 nucleotides matching TRBD1. This CDR3 region has 12 residues. CDR1 SQVTM and CDR2 ANQGSEA come from the germline V gene. Trimming cost V 6 bases and J 3 bases; bases outside gene matches: 2. The CDR3 DNA sequence: TGCAGCGTCGACAGGGACTACAATGAGCAGTTCTTC. Encoded protein: CSVDRDYNEQFF.

V usage is TRBV30 and J usage is TRBJ2-7; 7 bases align to TRBD2. The CDR3 consists of 13 residues. J lost 4 bases, V lost 0 bases, and 3 bases had no gene match. The germline gives CDR1 GTSNPN, CDR2 SVGIG (reference sequence). CDR3 bases: TGTGCCTGGAGTGTGGCGGGAGTTTACGAGCAGTACTTC. Translation gives CAWSVAGVYEQYF.

Details on this clonotype: Germline and junction disagree at one end, which may indicate a read error. In nucleotides, the CDR3 is TGCGCCAGCAGTTTTTGGGAGATGAACACTGAAGCTTTCTTT. Translation gives CASSFWEMNTEAFF. The V call is TRBV12-3 or TRBV12-4, the J call TRBJ1-1; D gene uncertain. The CDR3 spans 14 residues.

In DNA, the CDR3 is TGCGCCAGCAGCCCACCACTGGAGGGCACAGATACGCAGTATTTT. Protein sequence: CASSPPLEGTDTQYF. The V call is TRBV4-1, the J call TRBJ2-3; maybe TRBD2 (5 bases). CDR1 and CDR2 from the germline V gene are MGHRA and YSYEKL. V was clipped by 4 bases and J by 1 base, with 12 bases between them. The CDR3 sequence is 15 residues long.

This clonotype was seen ten or more times. The chain uses TRBV7-9 and TRBJ2-7; D uncertain. Per germline, CDR1 SEHNR and CDR2 FQNEAQ (reference sequence). CDR3 length: 14 residues. V lost 4 bases, J lost 3 bases, and 13 bases lay in between. The CDR3 sequence: CASSSYSKGYEQYF. In nucleotides, the CDR3 is TGTGCCAGCAGCTCCTATTCTAAAGGCTACGAGCAGTACTTC.

The chain carries TRBV19 and TRBJ2-5; 8 bases map to TRBD1. The CDR3 extends over 14 amino acids. The V gene end was trimmed by 3 bases and the J gene end by 5 bases; junction bases not matched to a gene: 5. CDR1 and CDR2 from the germline V gene are LNHDA and SQIVND (reference sequence). CDR3 in DNA: TGTGCCAGTAGTATCATCAGGGGGCCCGAGACCCAGTACTTC. Translating gives CASSIIRGPETQYF.

This clonotype was picked up many times. The J gene is TRBJ1-2, the V gene TRBV9; the D is unclear. The germline V gene encodes CDR1 SGDLS and CDR2 YYNGEE. The germline V and J ends were trimmed by 4 bases and 4 bases, with 11 bases remaining between them. The CDR3 spans 13 residues. The CDR3 is CASSPIATYGYTF. As DNA, the CDR3 is TGTGCCAGCAGCCCGATTGCCACCTATGGCTACACCTTC.

This clonotype was seen a handful of times. The rearrangement uses TRBV7-9 and TRBJ2-7, with D possibly being TRBD2 (7 bases). From germline, CDR1 is SEHNR and CDR2 FQNEAQ (reference sequence). V was shortened by 5 bases and J by 6 bases, with 23 bases between the two germline ends. The CDR3 is 16 residues long. CDR3: CASSLARRRGGPEQYF. In nucleotides, the CDR3 is TGTGCCAGCAGCCTCGCGAGACGGAGGGGGGGCCCCGAGCAGTACTTC.

V usage is TRBV19 and J usage is TRBJ2-3; a possible D gene is TRBD2 (6 bases). V lost 3 bases to trimming and J lost 1 base, with 8 bases between them. The CDR3 consists of 14 residues. Germline loops: CDR1 LNHDA, CDR2 SQIVND (reference sequence). DNA of the CDR3: TGTGCCAGTAGTATTGGCGGGGGCACAGATACGCAGTATTTT. It encodes CASSIGGGTDTQYF.

The V gene is TRBV4-1, the J gene TRBJ2-3, with D uncertain. Germline loops: CDR1 MGHRA, CDR2 YSYEKL. CDR3 length equals 14 residues. Trimming pared 6 bases from V and 4 bases from J, leaving 14 bases between. Here the CDR3 DNA reads TGCGCCAGCAGACCAGTCGGAGACCCAGATACGCAGTATTTT. Translated: CASRPVGDPDTQYF.

This clonotype was detected once. The rearrangement joins TRBV29-1 to TRBJ2-7; possibly TRBD1 for D (7 bases). Per the germline V gene, CDR1 is SQVTM and CDR2 is ANQGSEA. CDR3 length: 14 residues. The ends were cut back, 3 bases at V and 3 bases at J, with 15 bases in the middle. The CDR3, as DNA: TGCAGCGTTGAGGTGGCAGGGGGGCTCTACGAGCAGTACTTC. Its protein is CSVEVAGGLYEQYF.

This clonotype was observed a few times. The V call is TRBV6-5, the J call TRBJ2-1; D is undetermined. The CDR3 totals 13 residues. Trimming left V 0 bases short and J 8 bases short, with 8 bases between. The germline V gene encodes CDR1 MNHEY and CDR2 SVGAGI. CDR3 residues: CASSYSTPDEQFF. The CDR3 DNA follows: TGTGCCAGCAGTTACTCTACCCCAGATGAGCAGTTCTTC.

The table lists this clonotype with a few counts. This chain joins TRBV20-1 and TRBJ2-6; TRBD1 agrees at 10 bases. This CDR3 is 16 amino acids long. V lost 6 bases and J lost 0; bases outside the gene matches: 5. The germline CDR1 and CDR2 sequences are DFQATT and SNEGSKA (reference sequence). In DNA form, the CDR3 reads TGCAGTGCGCGGGACAGGGGATTCTCTGGGGCCAACGTCCTGACTTTC. It encodes CSARDRGFSGANVLTF.

This clonotype was seen only a few times. The J gene is TRBJ2-7, the V gene TRBV4-1, with D perhaps TRBD1 (6 bases). Germline CDR1 MGHRA, CDR2 YSYEKL. The CDR3 extends over 15 amino acids. V shed 0 bases and J shed 5 bases, with 14 bases lying between them. The CDR3 DNA reads TGCGCCAGCAGCCAAGAGAGGGACACCTACAACGAGCAGTACTTC. Its translation is CASSQERDTYNEQYF.

The sample holds a few counts of this clonotype. The chain links TRBV6-2 or TRBV6-3 to TRBJ1-1, with 7 bases lining up with TRBD1. Per the germline V gene, CDR1 is MNHEY and CDR2 is SVGEGT. After removal of 5 bases from V and 1 base from J, the junction contained 10 bases not matched to a gene. The CDR3 loop spans 16 amino acids. CDR3 residues: CASSPTSGQTNTEAFF. In DNA form, the CDR3 reads TGTGCCAGCAGTCCTACTTCGGGACAGACGAACACTGAAGCTTTCTTT.

The chain employs TRBV20-1 and TRBJ2-1; the D gene is possibly TRBD2 (5 bases). This CDR3 region has 17 residues. Trimming removed 0 bases at V and 2 bases at J, with 17 bases between. Looked up from germline, CDR1 is DFQATT and CDR2 is SNEGSKA (reference sequence). In DNA, the CDR3 is TGCAGTGCTAGAGATCCCCTCCTTAGCGTCACCTACAATGAGCAGTTCTTC. It yields the protein CSARDPLLSVTYNEQFF.

This clonotype occurred many times. The J gene is TRBJ2-3, the V gene TRBV12-3 or TRBV12-4, with a tentative D call TRBD1 (6 bases). Deletions cut 6 bases from V and 4 bases from J, with 11 bases between. The CDR3 runs to 13 residues. DNA for the CDR3: TGTGCCAGCAGCCTCCAGGGGCCAGATACGCAGTATTTT. Translated: CASSLQGPDTQYF.

The V and J genes are TRBV25-1 and TRBJ2-5, with 9 nucleotides matching TRBD1. Germline-derived CDR1 and CDR2 are MGHDK and SYGVNS. This CDR3 spans 15 amino acids. Trimming took 4 bases from V and 5 from J; bases not matched to a gene: 8. CDR3 amino acids: CASSASGTGQETQYF. As DNA, the CDR3 is TGTGCCAGCAGTGCATCTGGGACAGGGCAGGAGACCCAGTACTTC.

This clonotype was detected only a few times. The rearrangement joins TRBV18 to TRBJ2-1; 8 nucleotides align to TRBD1. Germline V lookup: CDR1 KGHSH, CDR2 LQKENI. This CDR3 contains 15 residues. The V and J ends lost 4 bases and 4 bases, in that order; junction bases with no gene match: 6. The CDR3 DNA sequence: TGTGCCAGCTCACACGCTGGGACAGGATACAATGAGCAGTTCTTC. This translates into CASSHAGTGYNEQFF.

This clonotype turned up a few times. The chain couples TRBV6-5 to TRBJ1-4; D call uncertain. Germline CDR1 and CDR2: MNHEY and SVGAGI. The CDR3 sequence is 10 residues long. V gave up 9 bases and J gave up 8 bases, with 7 bases separating them. The CDR3 reads CARGREKLFF. CDR3 in DNA: TGTGCCAGGGGGAGGGAAAAACTGTTTTTT.

This clonotype has more than one count but fewer than ten. The J gene is TRBJ1-1, the V gene TRBV27; 7 bases map to TRBD1. J lost 0 bases, V lost 5 bases, and 6 bases had no gene match. Germline loops: CDR1 MNHEY, CDR2 SMNVEV (reference sequence). This CDR3 is 15 amino acids long. DNA of the CDR3: TGTGCCAGCAGTCCGTGGGACAGTTTGAACACTGAAGCTTTCTTT. This gives the protein CASSPWDSLNTEAFF.

V and J are TRBV7-9 and TRBJ2-5; 10 bases align to TRBD1. This CDR3 comprises 17 residues. Germline V gives CDR1 SEHNR, CDR2 FQNEAQ (reference sequence). Unmatched junction bases numbered 13, after V lost 4 bases and J lost 5 bases. The DNA for the CDR3 is TGTGCCAGCAGCTCCATCCCCGGGACAGGGGTGGGGGAGACCCAGTACTTC. Translation gives CASSSIPGTGVGETQYF.

The rearrangement links TRBV4-1 to TRBJ2-1; D not resolved. Looked up from germline, CDR1 is MGHRA and CDR2 is YSYEKL. Trimming left V 0 bases short and J 0 bases short, with 9 bases between. There are 16 residues in the CDR3. This CDR3 is CASSQEPPSSYNEQFF. CDR3 DNA sequence: TGCGCCAGCAGCCAAGAGCCCCCCAGCTCCTACAATGAGCAGTTCTTC.

The chain employs TRBV7-8 and TRBJ2-2; D is uncertain. The CDR3 totals 13 residues. V lost 4 bases and J lost 6, with 9 bases in between. Germline V gene lookup returns CDR1 SGHVS and CDR2 FQNEAQ. CDR3 sequence: CASSSPGSGELFF. The CDR3 DNA follows: TGTGCCAGCAGCTCCCCCGGATCCGGGGAGCTGTTTTTT.

This clonotype was seen a handful of times. The J gene is TRBJ2-5, the V gene TRBV6-1, with 12 bases lining up with TRBD2. V lost 6 bases to trimming and J lost 5 bases; unmatched junction nucleotides: 4. Germline-derived CDR1 and CDR2 are MNHNS and SASEGT. There are 14 residues in the CDR3. CDR3 nucleotide sequence: TGTGCCAGCAGCGGACTAGCGGGATCGGAGACCCAGTACTTC. Translated: CASSGLAGSETQYF.

This chain uses TRBV10-2 with TRBJ2-1; D not resolved. The V and J ends lost 2 bases and 13 bases respectively, with 12 bases between them. This CDR3 contains 12 residues. Germline CDR1 is WSHSY and CDR2 is SAAADI. CDR3 amino acids: CASSEMAASQFF. CDR3 nucleotide sequence: TGCGCCAGCAGTGAGATGGCGGCTAGTCAGTTCTTC.

The rearrangement joins TRBV7-8 to TRBJ2-1, with D uncertain. Per the germline V gene, CDR1 is SGHVS and CDR2 is FQNEAQ. V was trimmed by 1 base and J by 9 bases, leaving 10 bases between them. CDR3 length equals 13 residues. Written as DNA, the CDR3 is TGTGCCAGCAGCTTAGATGGCGGCGTTGAGCAGTTCTTC. As protein: CASSLDGGVEQFF.

In its sample, this clonotype was seen a few times. The gene calls are TRBV4-1 and TRBJ1-1; 8 nucleotides align to TRBD1. Germline V gene sequence: CDR1 MGHRA, CDR2 YSYEKL. V shed 5 bases, J shed 4 bases, and the junction held 6 bases outside the gene matches. CDR3 length: 14 residues. The CDR3 DNA reads as TGCGCCAGCAGCTCTCGGGACAGGAGCACTGAAGCTTTCTTT. Translated, it gives CASSSRDRSTEAFF.